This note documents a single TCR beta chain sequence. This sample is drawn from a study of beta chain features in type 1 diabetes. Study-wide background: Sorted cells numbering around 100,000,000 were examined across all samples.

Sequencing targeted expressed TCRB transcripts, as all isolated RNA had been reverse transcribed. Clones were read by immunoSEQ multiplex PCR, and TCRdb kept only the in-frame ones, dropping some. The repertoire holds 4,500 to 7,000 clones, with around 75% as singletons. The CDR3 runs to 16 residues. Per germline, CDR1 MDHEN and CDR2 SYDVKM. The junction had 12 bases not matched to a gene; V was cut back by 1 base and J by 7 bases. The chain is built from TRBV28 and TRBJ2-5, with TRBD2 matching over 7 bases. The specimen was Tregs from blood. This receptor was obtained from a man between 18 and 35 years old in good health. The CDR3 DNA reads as TGTGCCAGCAGTTTATTAACAGCGGGGTCGATCGGGACCCAGTACTTC. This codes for CASSLLTAGSIGTQYF. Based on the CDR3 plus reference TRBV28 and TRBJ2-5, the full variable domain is DVKVTQSSRYLVKRTGEKVFLECVQDMDHENMFWYRQDPGLGLRLIYFSYDVKMKEKGDIPEGYSVSREKKERFSLILESASTNQTSMYLCASSLLTAGSIGTQYFGPGTRLLVL.